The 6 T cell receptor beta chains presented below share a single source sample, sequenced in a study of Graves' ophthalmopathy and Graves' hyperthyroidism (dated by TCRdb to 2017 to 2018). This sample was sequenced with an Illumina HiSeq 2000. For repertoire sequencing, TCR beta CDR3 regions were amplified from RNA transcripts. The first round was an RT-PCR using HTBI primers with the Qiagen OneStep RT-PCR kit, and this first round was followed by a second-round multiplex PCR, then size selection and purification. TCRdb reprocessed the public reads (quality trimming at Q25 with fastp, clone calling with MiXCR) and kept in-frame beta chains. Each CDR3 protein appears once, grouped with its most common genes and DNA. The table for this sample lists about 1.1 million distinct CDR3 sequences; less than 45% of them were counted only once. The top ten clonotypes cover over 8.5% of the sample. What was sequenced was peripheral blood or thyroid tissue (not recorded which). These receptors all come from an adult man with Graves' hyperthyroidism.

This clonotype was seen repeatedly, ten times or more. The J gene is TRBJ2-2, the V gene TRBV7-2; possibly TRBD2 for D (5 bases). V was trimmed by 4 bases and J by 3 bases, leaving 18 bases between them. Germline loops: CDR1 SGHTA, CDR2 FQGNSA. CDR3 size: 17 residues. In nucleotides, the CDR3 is TGTGCCAGCAGCTCCGCTCGACGAACGGGGTACACCGGGGAGCTGTTTTTT. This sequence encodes CASSSARRTGYTGELFF.

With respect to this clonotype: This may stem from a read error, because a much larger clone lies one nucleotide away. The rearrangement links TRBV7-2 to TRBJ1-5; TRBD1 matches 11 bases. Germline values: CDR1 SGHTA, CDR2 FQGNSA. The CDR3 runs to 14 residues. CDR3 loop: CASSSGTGGQPPHF. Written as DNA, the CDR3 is TGTGCCAGCAGCTCCGGGACAGGGGGGCAGCCCCCGCATTTT.

CDR3 in DNA: TGCGCCAGCAGCCAAAGTCAGGGGCCGTATGGCTACACCTTC. It encodes CASSQSQGPYGYTF. The chain employs TRBV4-1 and TRBJ1-2, with D possibly matching TRBD1 (6 bases). Germline CDR1 and CDR2: MGHRA and YSYEKL. This CDR3 has 14 amino acids. V lost 2 bases to trimming and J lost 5 bases, with 12 bases between them.

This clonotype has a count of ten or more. The CDR3 loop is CAISESAVYEQYF. The CDR3, as DNA: TGTGCCATCAGTGAGTCGGCAGTTTACGAGCAGTACTTC. J is TRBJ2-7 and V is TRBV10-3, with D hard to call. V was shortened by 0 bases and J by 4 bases, with 7 bases between the two germline ends. Germline-derived CDR1 and CDR2 are ENHRY and SYGVKD. This CDR3 spans 13 amino acids.

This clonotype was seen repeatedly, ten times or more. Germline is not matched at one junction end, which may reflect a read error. The CDR3 coding sequence is TGCAGTGCGAGAGGGACTAGCCGCGGCCACGAGCAGTACTTC. Protein product: CSARGTSRGHEQYF. The J gene is TRBJ2-7, the V gene TRBV20-1; 9 bases are shared with TRBD2. CDR1 is DFQATT and CDR2 is SNEGSKA in the germline V gene (reference sequence). The CDR3 consists of 14 residues.

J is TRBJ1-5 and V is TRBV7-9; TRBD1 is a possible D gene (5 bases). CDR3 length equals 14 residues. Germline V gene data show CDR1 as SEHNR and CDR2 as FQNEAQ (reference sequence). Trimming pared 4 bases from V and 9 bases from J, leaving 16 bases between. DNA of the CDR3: TGTGCCAGCAGCTCGGACACGATCAATATGCCCCAGCATTTT. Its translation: CASSSDTINMPQHF.